In its sample, the clone carrying this T cell receptor beta chain ranks as medium-sized (0.01 to 0.1%). Antigen: not known. Overall study findings and caveats: Greatest tumor Treg TCR overlap was with tumor naive CD4+ cells. Tumor memory CD4+ T cell TCR gene usage was found to cluster with blood and lymph node memory CD4+ cells and with lymph node naive CD4+ cells.

The memory fraction was CD4+CD45RO+CD25- cells. Each CDR3 protein is one row after TCRdb ran MiXCR on the 5' RACE reads. Here the sample spans about 41,000 distinct CDR3 sequences, less than 35% being singletons. Germline CDR1 reads MNHNS; CDR2 reads SASEGT. The CDR3 length is 13 residues. V lost 6 bases to trimming and J lost 6 bases, with 12 bases between them. The clonotype originates from a female donor with breast cancer. Input material: memory CD4+ T cells sorted from a lymph node. Documented subset: memory CD4+ T cells, CD4+CD45RO+CD25-. V usage is TRBV6-1 and J usage is TRBJ2-1; either TRBD1 or TRBD2 may fit D (5 bases each). CDR3 sequence reads: CASSRDPINEQFF. As DNA, the CDR3 is TGTGCCAGCAGCCGGGACCCGATCAATGAGCAGTTCTTC.